The rows below give T cell receptor beta chains drawn from one sample of a study of blood T cell repertoires in COVID-19. Produced via immunoSEQ multiplex PCR; TCRdb's table is partial and in-frame only. The sample consists of 90,000 to 140,000 clones, approximately 80% of them appearing once. The specimen was peripheral blood. The receptors come from a man aged 80 or over with acute or convalescent COVID-19. CDR3s leave out the opening cysteine and the closing phenylalanine or tryptophan.

cdr3_aa: AWSRGRGNTIY
cdr3_length: 11
v_call: TRBV30
j_call: TRBJ1-3

cdr3_aa: ASSYGGIFGSPLH
cdr3_length: 13
v_call: TRBV6-5
j_call: TRBJ1-6

cdr3_aa: ASSYSTRTYGYT
cdr3_length: 12
v_call: TRBV6-2/TRBV6-3
j_call: TRBJ1-2

cdr3_aa: ASSSPWTGGNTEAF
cdr3_length: 14
v_call: TRBV5-1
j_call: TRBJ1-1

cdr3_aa: ASSLAKIDTGELF
cdr3_length: 13
v_call: TRBV7-2
j_call: TRBJ2-2

cdr3_aa: ASGTLAVTYNEQF
cdr3_length: 13
v_call: TRBV6-5
j_call: TRBJ2-1

cdr3_aa: ASSIPGQGIDEKLF
cdr3_length: 14
v_call: TRBV19
j_call: TRBJ1-4

cdr3_aa: ASSYGGQLGKLF
cdr3_length: 12
v_call: TRBV6-5
j_call: TRBJ1-4

cdr3_aa: ASSETGGYIQY
cdr3_length: 11
v_call: TRBV2
j_call: TRBJ2-4

cdr3_aa: ASSSGQGTYNEQF
cdr3_length: 13
v_call: TRBV7-3
j_call: TRBJ2-1

cdr3_aa: ASSLTGSNQPQH
cdr3_length: 12
v_call: TRBV5-1
j_call: TRBJ1-5

cdr3_aa: ASSYSGGREGGELF
cdr3_length: 14
v_call: TRBV6-5
j_call: TRBJ2-2

cdr3_aa: ASRGDTSNQPQH
cdr3_length: 12
v_call: TRBV2
j_call: TRBJ1-5

cdr3_aa: ATGYQGAGNSPLH
cdr3_length: 13
v_call: TRBV2
j_call: TRBJ1-6

cdr3_aa: ASSLFNSGELF
cdr3_length: 11
v_call: TRBV27
j_call: TRBJ1-4

cdr3_aa: ASSVSRLSEQF
cdr3_length: 11
v_call: TRBV9
j_call: TRBJ2-1

cdr3_aa: ASSPVLVPPEQY
cdr3_length: 12
v_call: TRBV4-1
j_call: TRBJ2-7

cdr3_aa: ASRSGTVNTGELF
cdr3_length: 13
v_call: TRBV5-4
j_call: TRBJ2-2

cdr3_aa: ASSSQGNYGYT
cdr3_length: 11
v_call: TRBV5-1
j_call: TRBJ1-2

cdr3_aa: ASSPVGLLNTEAF
cdr3_length: 13
v_call: TRBV16
j_call: TRBJ1-1

cdr3_aa: ASSAQSLAEQF
cdr3_length: 11
v_call: TRBV7-6
j_call: TRBJ2-1

cdr3_aa: ASRKTSGSTYNEQF
cdr3_length: 14
v_call: TRBV28
j_call: TRBJ2-1

cdr3_aa: ASSLAAGGYEQY
cdr3_length: 12
v_call: TRBV5-1
j_call: TRBJ2-7

cdr3_aa: ASSYEDSYEQY
cdr3_length: 11
v_call: TRBV5-8
j_call: TRBJ2-7

cdr3_aa: ASSLQEGQPQH
cdr3_length: 11
v_call: TRBV7-9
j_call: TRBJ1-5

cdr3_aa: ASSLQGQTGEKLF
cdr3_length: 13
v_call: TRBV5-1
j_call: TRBJ1-4

cdr3_aa: ASRAQGANQPQH
cdr3_length: 12
v_call: TRBV19
j_call: TRBJ1-5

cdr3_aa: ATSRDGQKNTEAF
cdr3_length: 13
v_call: TRBV15
j_call: TRBJ1-1

cdr3_aa: ASSPRDNMEKY
cdr3_length: 11
v_call: TRBV18
j_call: TRBJ2-3

cdr3_aa: AWSVQRLTSDYYNEQF
cdr3_length: 16
v_call: TRBV30
j_call: TRBJ2-1

cdr3_aa: ASSPGQGLYYNEQF
cdr3_length: 14
v_call: TRBV3-1/TRBV3-2
j_call: TRBJ2-1

cdr3_aa: ASSSIAGSSYNEQF
cdr3_length: 14
v_call: TRBV21-1
j_call: TRBJ2-1

cdr3_aa: ASSPTSTGYTDTQY
cdr3_length: 14
v_call: TRBV13
j_call: TRBJ2-3

cdr3_aa: ASSPNRGNQPQH
cdr3_length: 12
v_call: TRBV18
j_call: TRBJ1-5

cdr3_aa: ASSLRPQGSTGELF
cdr3_length: 14
v_call: TRBV11-1
j_call: TRBJ2-2

cdr3_aa: ASSEGTYQETQY
cdr3_length: 12
v_call: TRBV16
j_call: TRBJ2-5

cdr3_aa: ASSSSPTQY
cdr3_length: 9
v_call: TRBV7-6
j_call: TRBJ2-5

cdr3_aa: ASRRLQGNSGNTIY
cdr3_length: 14
v_call: TRBV2
j_call: TRBJ1-3

cdr3_aa: ASSSQGLGTEAF
cdr3_length: 12
v_call: TRBV7-2
j_call: TRBJ1-1

cdr3_aa: AWSAGVNSPLH
cdr3_length: 11
v_call: TRBV30
j_call: TRBJ1-6

cdr3_aa: ASSYLGTGANVLT
cdr3_length: 13
v_call: TRBV6-5
j_call: TRBJ2-6

cdr3_aa: AIGDSESSYNEQF
cdr3_length: 13
v_call: TRBV10-3
j_call: TRBJ2-1

cdr3_aa: ASRRDPTDTQY
cdr3_length: 11
v_call: TRBV2
j_call: TRBJ2-3

cdr3_aa: ASSYVRANSPLH
cdr3_length: 12
v_call: TRBV6-5
j_call: TRBJ1-6

cdr3_aa: ASSDKAGGYNEQF
cdr3_length: 13
v_call: TRBV6-1
j_call: TRBJ2-1

cdr3_aa: ASSIGGGSIYEQF
cdr3_length: 13
v_call: TRBV19
j_call: TRBJ2-1

cdr3_aa: ASSTGVTLGIQY
cdr3_length: 12
v_call: TRBV6-5
j_call: TRBJ2-4